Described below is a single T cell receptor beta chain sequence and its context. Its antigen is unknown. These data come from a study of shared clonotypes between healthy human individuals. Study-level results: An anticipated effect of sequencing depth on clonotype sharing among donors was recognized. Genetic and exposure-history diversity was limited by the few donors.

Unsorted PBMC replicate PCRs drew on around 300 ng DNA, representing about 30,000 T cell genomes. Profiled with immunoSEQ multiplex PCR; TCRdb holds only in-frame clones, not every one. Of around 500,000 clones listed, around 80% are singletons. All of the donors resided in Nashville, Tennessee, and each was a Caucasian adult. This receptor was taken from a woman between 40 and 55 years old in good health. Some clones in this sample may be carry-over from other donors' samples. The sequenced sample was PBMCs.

The CDR3 region is CASSPGTGDQPQHF. The CDR3 DNA reads TGTGCCAGCAGCCCGGGGACAGGGGATCAGCCCCAGCATTTT. The V call is TRBV5-5, the J call TRBJ1-5, with TRBD1 identical over 10 bases. The V gene's germline CDR1 is SGHKS and CDR2 YYEKEE (reference sequence). Trimming removed 4 bases from V and 5 bases from J; junction bases left unmatched: 3. This CDR3 has 14 amino acids.